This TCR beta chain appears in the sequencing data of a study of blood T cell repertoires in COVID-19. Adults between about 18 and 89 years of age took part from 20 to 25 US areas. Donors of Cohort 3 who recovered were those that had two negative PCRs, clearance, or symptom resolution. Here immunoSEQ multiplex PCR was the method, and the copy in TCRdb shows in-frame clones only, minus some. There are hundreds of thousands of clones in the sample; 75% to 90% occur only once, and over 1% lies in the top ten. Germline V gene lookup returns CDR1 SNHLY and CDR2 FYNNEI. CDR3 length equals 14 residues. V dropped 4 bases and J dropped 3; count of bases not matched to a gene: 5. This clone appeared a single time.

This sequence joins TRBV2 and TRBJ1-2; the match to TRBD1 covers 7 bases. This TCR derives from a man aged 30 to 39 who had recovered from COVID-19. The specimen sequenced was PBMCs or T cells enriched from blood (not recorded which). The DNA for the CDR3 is TGTGCCAGCAGTGCAGGACAGGACTACTATGGCTACACCTTC. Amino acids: CASSAGQDYYGYTF.